One and the same sample provided the 28 T cell receptor beta chains below, sequenced in a study of shared clonotypes between healthy human individuals. Using immunoSEQ multiplex PCR, the repertoire was profiled, and TCRdb retains in-frame clones only, with some absent. Here the sample spans about 340,000 clones, roughly 70% being singletons. Sequences were obtained from memory CD4+ T cells sorted from blood. The sample's subset: CD45RA-negative fraction. The receptors originated from a man aged 25-40 years in good health.

The gene calls are TRBV28 and TRBJ1-4; D is undetermined. Looked up from germline, CDR1 is MDHEN and CDR2 is SYDVKM. Trimming pared 5 bases from V and 5 bases from J, leaving 15 bases between. The CDR3 runs to 15 residues. The CDR3 nucleotides read TGTGCCAGCAGTCCCTCGGCGCGACCCAATGAAAAACTGTTTTTT. It is translated as CASSPSARPNEKLFF.

The table lists this clone with many counts. This chain joins TRBV19 and TRBJ2-1; possible D gene TRBD2, 5 bases. The CDR3 is 14 amino acids. Germline V gene data show CDR1 as LNHDA and CDR2 as SQIVND (reference sequence). V was pared by 3 bases and J by 4 bases, with 10 bases between. CDR3 protein: CASSMRVGYNEQFF. CDR3 sequence (DNA): TGTGCCAGTAGTATGCGGGTGGGGTACAATGAGCAGTTCTTC.

The chain employs TRBV5-4 and TRBJ2-7, with D uncertain. Germline lookup yields CDR1 SGHNT and CDR2 YYREEE (reference sequence). V dropped 4 bases and J dropped 5 bases, with 13 bases sitting between them. The CDR3 extends over 13 amino acids. DNA for the CDR3: TGTGCCAGCAGCCCCTCCTTGGATCACGAGCAGTACTTC. This codes for CASSPSLDHEQYF.

V usage is TRBV9 and J usage is TRBJ2-1; 10 bases map to TRBD2. With 4 bases clipped from V and 4 bases from J, the junction kept 8 bases outside the gene matches. The CDR3 is made up of 16 amino acids. Germline CDR1 and CDR2: SGDLS and YYNGEE. The CDR3 region has the DNA TGTGCCAGCAGCCGTGCGACTAGCGGGCTTTACAATGAGCAGTTCTTC. Residues: CASSRATSGLYNEQFF.

V usage is TRBV5-5 and J usage is TRBJ1-6, with D maybe TRBD1 (6 bases). The germline gives CDR1 SGHKS, CDR2 YYEKEE (reference sequence). The CDR3 length is 14 residues. V was pared by 2 bases and J by 9 bases, with 12 bases between. CDR3 nucleotides: TGTGCCAGCAGCTTCGGTTGGGGGCTTTCACCCCTCCACTTT. It yields the protein CASSFGWGLSPLHF.

This sequence joins TRBV4-2 and TRBJ2-2, with 13 bases that match TRBD2. The CDR3 extends over 19 amino acids. CDR1 is LGHNA, CDR2 YNFKEQ, per germline. V was pared by 1 base and J by 0 bases, with 5 bases of the junction left unmatched. Here the CDR3 DNA reads TGTGCCAGCAGCCAAGTCACTAGCGGGAGGGCCTCGAACACCGGGGAGCTGTTTTTT. Protein: CASSQVTSGRASNTGELFF.

The rearrangement uses TRBV7-2 and TRBJ2-1; 7 bases are shared with TRBD2. The length of the CDR3 is 16 residues. CDR1 and CDR2 (germline): SGHTA, FQGNSA. With V trimmed by 5 bases and J by 4 bases, 11 bases remained unmatched. CDR3 nucleotides: TGTGCCAGCAGCCCGTCGGGGGGAGGACGTTACAATGAGCAGTTCTTC. It is translated as CASSPSGGGRYNEQFF.

This clone was counted only a few times. The gene calls are TRBV28 and TRBJ1-2, with D unclear. Germline-derived CDR1 and CDR2 are MDHEN and SYDVKM. Trimming shortened V by 3 bases and J by 10 bases, and 18 bases separated the two germline ends. The CDR3 is 14 amino acids. The CDR3 DNA follows: TGTGCCAGCAGTTTCTTCGGCGAGGGAATTGCCTACACCTTC. Its translation: CASSFFGEGIAYTF.

This clone was seen ten or more times. The chain links TRBV11-2 to TRBJ2-5; 7 bases map to TRBD2. The CDR3 has 15 residues. J lost 7 bases, V lost 2 bases, and 10 bases had no gene match. CDR1 and CDR2 (germline): SGHAT, FQNNGV. This CDR3 is CASSLSGIYGGTQYF. CDR3 nucleotide sequence: TGTGCCAGCAGCTTAAGCGGGATATATGGAGGGACCCAGTACTTC.

The chain couples TRBV15 to TRBJ1-2, with D possibly matching TRBD1 (6 bases). The length of the CDR3 is 16 residues. Per the germline V gene, CDR1 is LNHNV and CDR2 is YYDKDF (reference sequence). With 0 bases removed from V and 0 bases from J, the gap between germline ends came to 11 bases. The CDR3 protein is CATSRETGSANYGYTF. The CDR3 bases are TGTGCCACCAGCAGAGAGACAGGCTCAGCTAACTATGGCTACACCTTC.

This clone has more than one count but fewer than ten. J is TRBJ1-4 and V is TRBV5-6, with 12 bases aligning to TRBD1. Germline V gene sequence: CDR1 SGHDT, CDR2 YYEEEE. The junction had 8 bases not matched to a gene; V was cut back by 0 bases and J by 2 bases. This CDR3 is 19 amino acids long. The CDR3 DNA sequence: TGTGCCAGCAGCTTGGATCGGGACAGGGGGCACGGGACTAATGAAAAACTGTTTTTT. Its protein is CASSLDRDRGHGTNEKLFF.

V and J are TRBV5-5 and TRBJ2-7; 12 nucleotides line up with TRBD2. V was pared by 4 bases and J by 6 bases, with 5 bases of the junction left unmatched. The CDR3 loop spans 14 amino acids. Germline CDR1 SGHKS, CDR2 YYEKEE (reference sequence). The CDR3 here is CASSPTSGSFEQYF. CDR3 bases: TGTGCCAGCAGCCCGACTAGCGGGAGCTTCGAGCAGTACTTC.

The rearrangement links TRBV25-1 to TRBJ1-5; possible D gene TRBD1, 5 bases. V was pared by 1 base and J by 0 bases, with 13 bases between. The CDR3 runs to 17 residues. Germline V gene data show CDR1 as MGHDK and CDR2 as SYGVNS. Here the CDR3 reads CASSESPSGDSNQPQHF. CDR3 coding DNA: TGTGCCAGCAGTGAATCTCCCTCGGGGGATAGCAATCAGCCCCAGCATTTT.

This chain links TRBV19 with TRBJ1-1, with TRBD1 matching 7 bases. The junction had 11 bases not matched to a gene; V was cut back by 3 bases and J by 1 base. There are 17 residues in the CDR3. Per the germline V gene, CDR1 is LNHDA and CDR2 is SQIVND (reference sequence). This CDR3 reads CASSMAPTGWKNTEAFF. As DNA, the CDR3 is TGTGCCAGTAGTATGGCTCCGACAGGGTGGAAGAACACTGAAGCTTTCTTT.

The V and J genes are TRBV27 and TRBJ2-7, with unresolved D. This CDR3 region has 13 residues. Trimming removed 6 bases at V and 0 bases at J, with 9 bases between. CDR1 and CDR2 from the germline V gene are MNHEY and SMNVEV (reference sequence). The CDR3 loop reads CASSRVSSYEQYF. The CDR3 nucleotides are TGTGCCAGCAGCCGGGTGAGCTCCTACGAGCAGTACTTC.

This chain connects TRBV11-2 to TRBJ1-4; 8 bases line up with TRBD1. Germline loops: CDR1 SGHAT, CDR2 FQNNGV. V lost 7 bases to trimming and J lost 5 bases; unmatched junction nucleotides: 3. This CDR3 is built from 13 residues. The CDR3 bases are TGTGCCAGCAACAACAGGGGGAATGAAAAACTGTTTTTT. Translated: CASNNRGNEKLFF.

The rearrangement links TRBV10-1 to TRBJ2-7, with 7 bases identical to TRBD2. CDR3 size: 14 residues. V lost 3 bases and J lost 9; bases outside the gene matches: 11. The germline CDR1 and CDR2 sequences are WNHNN and SYGVQD (reference sequence). The CDR3 is CASSDQYGRVGQYF. Here the CDR3 DNA reads TGCGCCAGCAGTGACCAATATGGGAGGGTCGGGCAGTACTTC.

The chain uses TRBV28 and TRBJ2-7, with unresolved D. CDR3 length: 14 residues. CDR1 and CDR2 from the germline V gene are MDHEN and SYDVKM. V was shortened by 7 bases and J by 0 bases, with 13 bases between the two germline ends. CDR3: CASTTVGSSYEQYF. CDR3 nucleotide sequence: TGTGCCAGCACCACGGTGGGCAGCTCCTACGAGCAGTACTTC.

This clone was recorded a few times. The chain joins TRBV5-6 to TRBJ2-1; D call uncertain. Trimming shortened V by 3 bases and J by 7 bases, and 11 bases separated the two germline ends. This CDR3 comprises 13 residues. Per germline, CDR1 SGHDT and CDR2 YYEEEE. DNA of the CDR3: TGTGCCAGCAGCTCCACCCCTTGGAATGAGCAGTTCTTC. Its translation: CASSSTPWNEQFF. The entire variable domain, with the rest obtained from reference TRBV5-6 and TRBJ2-1, is as follows: DAGVTQSPTHLIKTRGQQVTLRCSPKSGHDTVSWYQQALGQGPQFIFQYYEEEERQRGNFPDRFSGHQFPNYSSELNVNALLLGDSALYLCASSSTPWNEQFFGPGTRLTVL.

This clone was counted only a few times. This CDR3 reads CASRRQLTHTEAFF. The DNA for the CDR3 is TGTGCCAGCAGGCGACAGCTGACACACACTGAAGCTTTCTTT. This rearrangement joins TRBV6-5 to TRBJ1-1, with TRBD1 as a possible D gene (5 bases). The CDR3 is 14 amino acids. Trimming shortened V by 6 bases and J by 3 bases, and 14 bases separated the two germline ends. The germline V gene encodes CDR1 MNHEY and CDR2 SVGAGI.

This clone was recorded a few times. At one end, the junction sequence differs from germline, possibly due to a read error. V and J are TRBV2 and TRBJ2-6; tentatively, D is TRBD1 or TRBD2 (5 bases each). Germline assignment: CDR1 SNHLY and CDR2 FYNNEI. The CDR3 covers 17 residues. The CDR3 sequence: CASSEGTPGSGANVLTF. CDR3 nucleotides: TGTGCCAGCAGCGAAGGGACGCCCGGCTCTGGGGCCAACGTCCTGACTTTC.

This chain uses TRBV7-9 with TRBJ2-7; D gene uncertain. Trimming removed 5 bases from V and 0 bases from J, with 11 bases in between. The CDR3 is 14 residues long. Looked up from germline, CDR1 is SEHNR and CDR2 is FQNEAQ (reference sequence). CDR3 region: CASSEYTSSYEQYF. For the CDR3, the DNA is TGTGCCAGCAGCGAATACACGAGCTCCTACGAGCAGTACTTC.

The rearrangement joins TRBV11-3 to TRBJ2-3; 7 nucleotides agree with TRBD1. The CDR3 is made up of 11 amino acids. V shed 3 bases and J 15 bases; nucleotides not matched to a gene: 6. CDR1 SGHNT and CDR2 YENEEA come from the germline V gene. CDR3 region: CASSFGTASYF. The CDR3 coding sequence is TGTGCCAGCAGCTTCGGGACAGCTTCATATTTT.

As to this clone: The sample has other DNA sequences that encode this CDR3 too. This chain uses TRBV5-1 with TRBJ1-3, with D unclear. The CDR3 extends over 15 amino acids. V was clipped by 4 bases and J by 0 bases, with 11 bases between them. Germline V gene sequence: CDR1 SGHRS, CDR2 YFSETQ. The CDR3 DNA reads as TGCGCCAGCAGCGCGTACTCGAGCTCTGGAAACACCATATATTTT. It specifies CASSAYSSSGNTIYF.

The CDR3 here is CAWSVSQGMMNEQYF. The CDR3 coding sequence is TGTGCCTGGAGTGTAAGTCAGGGCATGATGAACGAGCAGTACTTC. This rearrangement joins TRBV30 to TRBJ2-7, with a tentative D call TRBD1 (5 bases). The CDR3 sequence is 15 residues long. V was shortened by 0 bases and J by 5 bases, with 17 bases between the two germline ends. Per the germline V gene, CDR1 is GTSNPN and CDR2 is SVGIG (reference sequence).

The V and J genes are TRBV14 and TRBJ2-7; 9 bases are shared with TRBD2. From germline, CDR1 is SGHDN and CDR2 FVKESK. V lost 1 base and J lost 2; bases outside the gene matches: 3. The CDR3 runs to 15 residues. CDR3 DNA: TGTGCCAGCAGCCAAGCGGCTAGCGGGGCCTACGAGCAGTACTTC. It yields the protein CASSQAASGAYEQYF.

V usage is TRBV5-1 and J usage is TRBJ1-2; TRBD1 agrees at 7 bases. CDR3 length equals 13 residues. The germline gives CDR1 SGHRS, CDR2 YFSETQ. V dropped 3 bases and J dropped 8; count of bases not matched to a gene: 7. The CDR3: CASSSGTEHGYTF. For the CDR3, the DNA is TGCGCCAGCAGCTCGGGGACAGAGCACGGCTACACCTTC.

This chain uses TRBV7-2 with TRBJ2-1, with unresolved D. Trimming pared 2 bases from V and 0 bases from J, leaving 8 bases between. Germline-derived CDR1 and CDR2 are SGHTA and FQGNSA. The CDR3 length is 15 residues. CDR3 DNA: TGTGCCAGCAGCTTATCCTCCCTCTCCTACAATGAGCAGTTCTTC. This codes for CASSLSSLSYNEQFF. The full variable domain, with the rest looked up from reference TRBV7-2 and TRBJ2-1, is GAGVSQSPSNKVTEKGKDVELRCDPISGHTALYWYRQSLGQGLEFLIYFQGNSAPDKSGLPSDRFSAERTGGSVSTLTIQRTQQEDSAVYLCASSLSSLSYNEQFFGPGTRLTVL.